This T cell receptor (beta chain) was documented in a study of blood T cell repertoires in COVID-19. V gave up 6 bases and J gave up 4 bases; unmatched junction bases: 8. CDR1 SNHLY and CDR2 FYNNEI come from the germline V gene. The CDR3 is made up of 15 amino acids. Method: immunoSEQ multiplex PCR; TCRdb's copy keeps in-frame clones and lacks some. The sample contains 250,000 to 350,000 clones, approximately 83% of which appear only once. The TCR sequence derives from a woman younger than 45 who had recovered from COVID-19. V gene TRBV2 combines with J gene TRBJ1-2; 10 nucleotides agree with TRBD1. Sequences were obtained from PBMCs or T cells enriched from blood (not recorded which). The CDR3 DNA reads as TGTGCCAGCAGAGAGGGACAGGGGCGCGGCTATGGCTACACCTTC. Translating it yields CASREGQGRGYGYTF. The full variable domain, completed using reference TRBV2 and TRBJ1-2, is EPEVTQTPSHQVTQMGQEVILRCVPISNHLYFYWYRQILGQKVEFLVSFYNNEISEKSEIFDDQFSVERPDGSNFTLKIRSTKLEDSAMYFCASREGQGRGYGYTFGSGTRLTVV.